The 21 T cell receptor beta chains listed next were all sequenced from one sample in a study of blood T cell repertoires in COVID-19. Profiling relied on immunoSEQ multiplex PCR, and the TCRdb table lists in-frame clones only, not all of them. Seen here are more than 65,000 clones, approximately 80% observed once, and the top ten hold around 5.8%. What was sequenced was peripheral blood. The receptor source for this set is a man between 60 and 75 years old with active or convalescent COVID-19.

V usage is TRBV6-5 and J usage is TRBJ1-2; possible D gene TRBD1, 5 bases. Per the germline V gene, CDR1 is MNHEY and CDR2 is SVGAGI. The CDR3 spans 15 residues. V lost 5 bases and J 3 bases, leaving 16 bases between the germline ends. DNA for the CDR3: TGTGCCAGCAGTCCTCACCCCCGGGGGGACTATGGCTACACCTTC. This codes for CASSPHPRGDYGYTF.

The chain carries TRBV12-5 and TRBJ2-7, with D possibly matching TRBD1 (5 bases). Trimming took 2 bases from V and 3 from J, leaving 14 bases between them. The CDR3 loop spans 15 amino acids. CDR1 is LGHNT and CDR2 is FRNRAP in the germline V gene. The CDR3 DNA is TGTGCTAGTGGTTTGTGGCCAGGGTCGGACTACGAGCAGTACTTC. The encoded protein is CASGLWPGSDYEQYF.

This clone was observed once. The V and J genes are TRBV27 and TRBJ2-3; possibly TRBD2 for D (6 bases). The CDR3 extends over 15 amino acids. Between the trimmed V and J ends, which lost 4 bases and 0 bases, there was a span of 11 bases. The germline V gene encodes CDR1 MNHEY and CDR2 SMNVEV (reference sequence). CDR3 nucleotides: TGTGCCAGCAGTTCCGCGGGACCCAGCACAGATACGCAGTATTTT. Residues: CASSSAGPSTDTQYF.

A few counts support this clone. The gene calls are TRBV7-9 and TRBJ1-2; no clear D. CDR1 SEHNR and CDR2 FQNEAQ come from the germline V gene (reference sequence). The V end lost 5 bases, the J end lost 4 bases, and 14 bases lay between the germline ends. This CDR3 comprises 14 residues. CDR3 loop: CASSPTVPGYGYTF. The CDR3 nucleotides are TGTGCCAGCAGCCCGACGGTACCGGGCTATGGCTACACCTTC.

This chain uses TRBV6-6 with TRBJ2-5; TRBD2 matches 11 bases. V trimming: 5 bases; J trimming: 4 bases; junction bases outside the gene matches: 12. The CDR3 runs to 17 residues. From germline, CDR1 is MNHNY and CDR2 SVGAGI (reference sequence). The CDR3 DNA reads TGTGCCAGCAGTCGACCTAGCGGGGGGCCTGACGGAGAGACCCAGTACTTC. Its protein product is CASSRPSGGPDGETQYF.

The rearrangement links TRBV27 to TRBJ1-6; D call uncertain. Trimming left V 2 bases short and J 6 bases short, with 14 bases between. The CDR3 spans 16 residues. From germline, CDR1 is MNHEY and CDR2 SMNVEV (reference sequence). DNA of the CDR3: TGTGCCAGCAGTTTACTGGTCCCTCCTAGTAATTCACCCCTCCACTTT. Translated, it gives CASSLLVPPSNSPLHF.

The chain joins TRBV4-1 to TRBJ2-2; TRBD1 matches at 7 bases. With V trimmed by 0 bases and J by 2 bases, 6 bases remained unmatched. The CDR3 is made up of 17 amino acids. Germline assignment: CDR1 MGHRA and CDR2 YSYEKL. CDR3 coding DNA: TGCGCCAGCAGCCAAGATTTTGGGACAGCCAACACCGGGGAGCTGTTTTTT. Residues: CASSQDFGTANTGELFF.

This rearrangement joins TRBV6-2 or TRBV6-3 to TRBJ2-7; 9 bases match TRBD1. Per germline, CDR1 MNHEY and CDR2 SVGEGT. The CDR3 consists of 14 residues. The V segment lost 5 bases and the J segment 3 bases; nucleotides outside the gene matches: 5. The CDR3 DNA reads TGTGCCAGCAGTACCCCGGGACAGGGCTACGAGCAGTACTTC. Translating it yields CASSTPGQGYEQYF.

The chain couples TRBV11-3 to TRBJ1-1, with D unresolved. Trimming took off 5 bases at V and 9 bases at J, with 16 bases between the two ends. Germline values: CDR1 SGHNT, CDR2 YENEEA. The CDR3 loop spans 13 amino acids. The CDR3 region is CASSDSGGWQAFF. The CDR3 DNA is TGTGCCAGCAGCGATAGTGGCGGATGGCAAGCTTTCTTT. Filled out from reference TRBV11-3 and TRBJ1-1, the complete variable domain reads EAGVVQSPRYKIIEKKQPVAFWCNPISGHNTLYWYLQNLGQGPELLIRYENEEAVDDSQLPKDRFSAERLKGVDSTLKIQPAELGDSAVYLCASSDSGGWQAFFGQGTRLTVV.

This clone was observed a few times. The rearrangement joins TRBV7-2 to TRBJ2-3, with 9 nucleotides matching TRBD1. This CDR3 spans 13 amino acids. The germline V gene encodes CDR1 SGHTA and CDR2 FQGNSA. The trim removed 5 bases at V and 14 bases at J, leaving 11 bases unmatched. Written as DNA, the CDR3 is TGTGCCAGCAGCCAGGGACAGGGTAGGGGTCGGTATTTT. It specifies CASSQGQGRGRYF.

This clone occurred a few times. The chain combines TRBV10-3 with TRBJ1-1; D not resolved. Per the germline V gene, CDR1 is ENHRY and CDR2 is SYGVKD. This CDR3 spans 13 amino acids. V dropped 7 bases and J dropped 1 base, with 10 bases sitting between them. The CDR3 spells CAITRGTNTEAFF. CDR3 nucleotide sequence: TGTGCCATCACTCGGGGAACGAACACTGAAGCTTTCTTT.

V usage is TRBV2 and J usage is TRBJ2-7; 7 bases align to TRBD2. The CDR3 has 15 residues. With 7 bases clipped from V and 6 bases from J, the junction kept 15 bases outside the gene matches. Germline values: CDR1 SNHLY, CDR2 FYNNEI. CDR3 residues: CASTAGERGALEQYF. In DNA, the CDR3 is TGTGCCAGCACCGCGGGGGAGAGAGGGGCCCTCGAGCAGTACTTC.

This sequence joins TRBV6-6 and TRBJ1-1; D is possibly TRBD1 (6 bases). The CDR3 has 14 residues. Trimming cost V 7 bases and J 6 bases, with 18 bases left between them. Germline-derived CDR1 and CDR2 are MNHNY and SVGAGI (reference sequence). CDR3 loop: CASNHYAGDPEAFF. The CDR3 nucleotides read TGTGCCAGCAATCATTATGCAGGGGACCCTGAAGCTTTCTTT.

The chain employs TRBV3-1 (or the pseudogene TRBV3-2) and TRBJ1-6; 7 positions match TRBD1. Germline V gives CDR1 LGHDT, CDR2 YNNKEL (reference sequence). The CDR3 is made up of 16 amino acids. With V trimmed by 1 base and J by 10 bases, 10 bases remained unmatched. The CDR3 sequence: CASSQVHQGERSPLHF. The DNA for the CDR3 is TGTGCCAGCAGCCAAGTCCATCAGGGGGAAAGATCACCCCTCCACTTT.

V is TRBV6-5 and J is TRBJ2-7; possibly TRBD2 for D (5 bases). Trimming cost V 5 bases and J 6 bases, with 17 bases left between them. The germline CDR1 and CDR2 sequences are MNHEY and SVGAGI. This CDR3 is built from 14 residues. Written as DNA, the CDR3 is TGTGCCAGCAGTACGGGCGGGCCCTCAGGCGAGCAGTACTTC. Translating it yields CASSTGGPSGEQYF.

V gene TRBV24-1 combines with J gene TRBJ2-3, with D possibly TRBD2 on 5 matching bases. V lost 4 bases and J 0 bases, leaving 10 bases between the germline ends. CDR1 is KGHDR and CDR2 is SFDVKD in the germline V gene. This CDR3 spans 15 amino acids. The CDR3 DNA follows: TGTGCCACCAGTGACCCGACGGGAAGCACAGATACGCAGTATTTT. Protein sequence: CATSDPTGSTDTQYF.

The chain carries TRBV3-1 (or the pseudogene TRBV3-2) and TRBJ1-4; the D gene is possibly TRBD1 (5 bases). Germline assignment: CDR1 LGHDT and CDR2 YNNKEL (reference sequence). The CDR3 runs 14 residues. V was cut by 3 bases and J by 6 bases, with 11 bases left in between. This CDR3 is CASSQRGEDEKLFF. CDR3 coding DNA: TGTGCCAGCAGCCAGCGGGGGGAAGATGAAAAACTGTTTTTT.

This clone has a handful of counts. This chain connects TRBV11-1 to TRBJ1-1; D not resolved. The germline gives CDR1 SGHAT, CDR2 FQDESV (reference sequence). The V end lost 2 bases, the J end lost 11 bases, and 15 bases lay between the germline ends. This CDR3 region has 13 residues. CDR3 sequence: CASSLLRTARAFF. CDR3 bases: TGTGCCAGCAGCTTATTAAGAACCGCCCGGGCTTTCTTT. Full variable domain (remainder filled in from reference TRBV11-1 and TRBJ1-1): EAEVAQSPRYKITEKSQAVAFWCDPISGHATLYWYRQILGQGPELLVQFQDESVVDDSQLPKDRFSAERLKGVDSTLKIQPAELGDSAMYLCASSLLRTARAFFGQGTRLTVV.

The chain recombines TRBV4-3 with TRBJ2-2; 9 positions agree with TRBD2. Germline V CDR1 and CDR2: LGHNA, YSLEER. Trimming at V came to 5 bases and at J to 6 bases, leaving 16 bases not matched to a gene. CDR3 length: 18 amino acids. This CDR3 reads CASSIKMTGLAGAGELFF. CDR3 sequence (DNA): TGCGCCAGCAGCATCAAGATGACGGGACTAGCCGGCGCCGGGGAGCTGTTTTTT.

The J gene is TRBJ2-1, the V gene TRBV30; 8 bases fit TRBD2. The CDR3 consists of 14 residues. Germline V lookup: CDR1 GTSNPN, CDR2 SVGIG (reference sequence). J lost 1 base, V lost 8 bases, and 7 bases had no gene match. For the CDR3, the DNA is TGTGCCGGCCCGGGGGGGCATTCCTACAATGAGCAGTTCTTC. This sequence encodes CAGPGGHSYNEQFF.

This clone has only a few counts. The chain's CDR3 is CASSLNGRGYTF. For the CDR3, the DNA is TGTGCCAGCAGTTTAAATGGTAGAGGCTACACCTTC. This sequence joins TRBV12-3 or TRBV12-4 and TRBJ1-2; D gene uncertain. This CDR3 has 12 amino acids. V was pared by 2 bases and J by 8 bases, with 9 bases between.